These 16 T cell receptor beta chains were sequenced from one sample in a study of beta chain features in type 1 diabetes. Whole-study findings and limits: TCRB CDR3s from Type 1 diabetes patients were moderately but significantly shorter in all four CD4+ subsets.

These TCRs' antigens remain unknown. Reverse transcribing all isolated RNA meant expressed TCRB transcripts were sequenced. Method: immunoSEQ multiplex PCR; TCRdb's copy keeps in-frame clones and lacks some. The data contain 20,000 to 30,000 clones, roughly 53% of them singletons. Source material: stem cell memory CD4+ T cells from blood. The receptors were gathered from a young man with type 1 diabetes.

This chain joins TRBV10-2 and TRBJ2-7; 9 nucleotides agree with TRBD1. The junction had 5 bases not matched to a gene; V was cut back by 6 bases and J by 5 bases. Germline assignment: CDR1 WSHSY and CDR2 SAAADI. This CDR3 region has 13 residues. The CDR3 spells CASRTGGRNEQYF. CDR3 nucleotides: TGCGCCAGCAGAACAGGGGGCAGGAACGAGCAGTACTTC.

V gene TRBV15 combines with J gene TRBJ2-7; 11 bases are shared with TRBD1. V trimming: 4 bases; J trimming: 5 bases; junction bases outside the gene matches: 7. CDR3 length: 15 residues. Germline V lookup: CDR1 LNHNV, CDR2 YYDKDF (reference sequence). The CDR3 coding sequence is TGTGCCACCAGCACCGGAGGACAGGGGGCGAACGAGCAGTACTTC. Amino acid sequence: CATSTGGQGANEQYF.

This clone was observed a few times. The chain couples TRBV7-2 to TRBJ2-4; possible D gene TRBD2, 6 bases. From germline, CDR1 is SGHTA and CDR2 FQGNSA. The CDR3 contains 15 residues. Trimming stripped 5 bases from V and 5 bases from J, with 16 bases between. CDR3 residues: CASSLSWGGQNIQYF. The CDR3 DNA follows: TGTGCCAGCAGCCTTAGTTGGGGAGGTCAAAACATTCAGTACTTC. The complete variable domain, with remaining parts taken from reference TRBV7-2 and TRBJ2-4, reads GAGVSQSPSNKVTEKGKDVELRCDPISGHTALYWYRQSLGQGLEFLIYFQGNSAPDKSGLPSDRFSAERTGGSVSTLTIQRTQQEDSAVYLCASSLSWGGQNIQYFGAGTRLSVL.

This rearrangement joins TRBV2 to TRBJ2-5; 10 bases agree with TRBD2. Germline values: CDR1 SNHLY, CDR2 FYNNEI. CDR3 length: 15 residues. V lost 3 bases to trimming and J lost 5 bases; unmatched junction nucleotides: 6. CDR3 sequence (DNA): TGTGCCAGCAGTGACTTAGCGGGAGGTGCTGAGACCCAGTACTTC. Protein: CASSDLAGGAETQYF.

Here the CDR3 reads CASSQPGTGVGETQYF. CDR3 coding DNA: TGCGCCAGCAGCCAACCCGGGACAGGGGTCGGGGAGACCCAGTACTTC. The chain carries TRBV4-1 and TRBJ2-5; TRBD1 aligns across 10 bases. V was clipped by 2 bases and J by 5 bases; unmatched bases: 8. This CDR3 has 16 amino acids. Per germline, CDR1 MGHRA and CDR2 YSYEKL.

The chain is built from TRBV28 and TRBJ2-3, with D possibly being TRBD2 (6 bases). CDR1 and CDR2 from the germline V gene are MDHEN and SYDVKM. The ends were cut back, 3 bases at V and 0 bases at J, with 16 bases in the middle. The CDR3 totals 17 residues. CDR3 bases: TGTGCCAGCAGTTTGGTCGGGGGAGGTTCTAGCACAGATACGCAGTATTTT. It encodes CASSLVGGGSSTDTQYF.

CDR3 bases: TGTGCCAGCAGTTACTCTGGACTCCCTCTTGGGGAGACCCAGTACTTC. This codes for CASSYSGLPLGETQYF. The genes are TRBV6-5 and TRBJ2-5; TRBD2 is a possible D gene (5 bases). The V end lost 0 bases, the J end lost 5 bases, and 16 bases lay between the germline ends. Germline lookup yields CDR1 MNHEY and CDR2 SVGAGI. The CDR3 length is 16 residues.

This clone has just a few counts. The chain carries TRBV2 and TRBJ2-7, with D perhaps TRBD1 (6 bases). Germline CDR1 is SNHLY and CDR2 is FYNNEI. CDR3 size: 15 residues. The germline V and J ends were trimmed by 4 bases and 0 bases, with 13 bases remaining between them. The CDR3 nucleotides are TGTGCCAGCAGTGCGACAGGCCGTAGCTCCTACGAGCAGTACTTC. This gives the protein CASSATGRSSYEQYF.

V and J are TRBV5-1 and TRBJ1-4; a weak D match, TRBD1 (5 bases). V lost 0 bases and J lost 5, with 20 bases in between. The CDR3 totals 18 residues. From germline, CDR1 is SGHRS and CDR2 YFSETQ. CDR3 sequence: CASSLALMGPPGNEKLFF. CDR3 coding DNA: TGCGCCAGCAGCTTGGCGTTGATGGGGCCCCCAGGGAATGAAAAACTGTTTTTT.

The CDR3 DNA sequence: TGCAGCGTTGGTACGGGGGGCCCCAATCAGCCCCAGCATTTT. Its protein is CSVGTGGPNQPQHF. This rearrangement joins TRBV29-1 to TRBJ1-5; TRBD1 is a possible D gene (6 bases). Germline lookup yields CDR1 SQVTM and CDR2 ANQGSEA. The ends were cut back, 4 bases at V and 3 bases at J, with 13 bases in the middle. This CDR3 spans 14 amino acids.

This sequence joins TRBV7-9 and TRBJ1-2; the D is unclear. CDR3 length: 16 amino acids. The ends were cut back, 1 base at V and 3 bases at J, with 15 bases in the middle. CDR1 is SEHNR, CDR2 FQNEAQ, per germline (reference sequence). CDR3 protein: CASSLVFRGADYGYTF. DNA of the CDR3: TGTGCCAGCAGCTTAGTGTTCCGGGGTGCGGACTATGGCTACACCTTC.

This clone was recorded a few times. The chain links TRBV5-1 to TRBJ2-3; D is unclear. From germline, CDR1 is SGHRS and CDR2 YFSETQ. The V gene lost 0 bases and the J gene lost 2 bases, with 13 bases spanning the gap. This CDR3 region has 16 residues. CDR3 protein: CASSLAQVDPTDTQYF. DNA for the CDR3: TGCGCCAGCAGCTTGGCGCAGGTCGATCCCACAGATACGCAGTATTTT.

In its sample, this clone was seen a few times. In DNA, the CDR3 is TGTGCCAGCAGCTTGGCTGGGGCTAGCGGGAGGCGGTTTTATTTT. Translation gives CASSLAGASGRRFYF. This chain links TRBV5-6 with TRBJ2-3; 11 positions match TRBD2. After removal of 0 bases from V and 15 bases from J, the junction contained 12 bases not matched to a gene. The germline gives CDR1 SGHDT, CDR2 YYEEEE. This CDR3 has 15 residues.

The rearrangement joins TRBV7-9 to TRBJ2-1; 9 bases match TRBD1. Germline CDR1 reads SEHNR; CDR2 reads FQNEAQ (reference sequence). The trim removed 6 bases at V and 8 bases at J, leaving 14 bases unmatched. This CDR3 spans 16 amino acids. The chain's CDR3 is CASSKTGTGKFDEQFF. The CDR3 DNA reads as TGTGCCAGCAGTAAGACCGGGACAGGGAAGTTCGATGAGCAGTTCTTC.

The J gene is TRBJ1-1, the V gene TRBV19, with no clear D. The CDR3 runs to 15 residues. V was shortened by 1 base and J by 4 bases, with 13 bases between the two germline ends. The germline V gene has CDR1 LNHDA and CDR2 SQIVND (reference sequence). The CDR3 coding sequence is TGTGCCAGTAGTATAGGGCCGGGAACGGTCACTGAAGCTTTCTTT. Translating it yields CASSIGPGTVTEAFF.

The chain couples TRBV11-2 to TRBJ2-1, with D maybe TRBD1 (6 bases). Trimming cost V 1 base and J 3 bases, with 10 bases left between them. This CDR3 is 15 amino acids long. Germline CDR1 and CDR2: SGHAT and FQNNGV. The CDR3 nucleotides are TGTGCCAGCAGCTTAGTTGGGGGCTACTACAATGAGCAGTTCTTC. This sequence encodes CASSLVGGYYNEQFF.